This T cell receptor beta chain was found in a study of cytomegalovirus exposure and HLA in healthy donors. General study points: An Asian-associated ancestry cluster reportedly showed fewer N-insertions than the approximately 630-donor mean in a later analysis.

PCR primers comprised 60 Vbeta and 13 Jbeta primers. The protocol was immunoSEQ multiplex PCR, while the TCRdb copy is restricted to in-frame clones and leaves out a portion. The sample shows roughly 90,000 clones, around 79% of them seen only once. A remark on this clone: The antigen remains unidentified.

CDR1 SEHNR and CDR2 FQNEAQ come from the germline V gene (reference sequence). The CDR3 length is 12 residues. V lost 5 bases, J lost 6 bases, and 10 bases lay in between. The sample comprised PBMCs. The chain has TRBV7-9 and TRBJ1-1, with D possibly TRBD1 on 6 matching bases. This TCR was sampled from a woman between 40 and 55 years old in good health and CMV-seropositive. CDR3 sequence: CASSPTGAEAFF. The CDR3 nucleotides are TGTGCCAGCAGCCCGACAGGCGCTGAAGCTTTCTTT. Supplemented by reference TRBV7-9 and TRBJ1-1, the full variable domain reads DTGVSQNPRHKITKRGQNVTFRCDPISEHNRLYWYRQTLGQGPEFLTYFQNEAQLEKSRLLSDRFSAERPKGSFSTLEIQRTEQGDSAMYLCASSPTGAEAFFGQGTRLTVV.